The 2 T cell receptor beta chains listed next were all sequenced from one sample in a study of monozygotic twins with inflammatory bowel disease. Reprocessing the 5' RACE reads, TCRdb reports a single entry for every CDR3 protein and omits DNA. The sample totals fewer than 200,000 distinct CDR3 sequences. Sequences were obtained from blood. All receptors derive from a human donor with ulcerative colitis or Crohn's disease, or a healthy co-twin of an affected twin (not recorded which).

This CDR3 reads CASSEGRGRGTGELFF. V gene TRBV6-1 combines with J gene TRBJ2-2; with no DNA, the TCRdb D assignment of TRBD1 cannot be verified. Germline loops: CDR1 MNHNS, CDR2 SASEGT. The CDR3 is 16 residues long.

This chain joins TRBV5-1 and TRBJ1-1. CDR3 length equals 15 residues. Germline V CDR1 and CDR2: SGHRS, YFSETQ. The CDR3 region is CASSRPSAGNTEAFF. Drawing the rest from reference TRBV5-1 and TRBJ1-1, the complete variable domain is KAGVTQTPRYLIKTRGQQVTLSCSPISGHRSVSWYQQTPGQGLQFLFEYFSETQRNKGNFPGRFSGRQFSNSRSEMNVSTLELGDSALYLCASSRPSAGNTEAFFGQGTRLTVV.